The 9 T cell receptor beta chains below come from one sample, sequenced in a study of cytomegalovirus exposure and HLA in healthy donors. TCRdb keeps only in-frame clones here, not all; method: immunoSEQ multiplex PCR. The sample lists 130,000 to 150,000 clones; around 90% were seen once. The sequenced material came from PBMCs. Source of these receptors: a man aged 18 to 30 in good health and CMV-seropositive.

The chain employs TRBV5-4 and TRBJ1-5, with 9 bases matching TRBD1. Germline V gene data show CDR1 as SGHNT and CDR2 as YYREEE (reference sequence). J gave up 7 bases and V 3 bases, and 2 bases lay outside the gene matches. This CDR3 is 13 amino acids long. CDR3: CASSWDRDQPQHF. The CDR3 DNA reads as TGTGCCAGCAGCTGGGACAGGGACCAGCCCCAGCATTTT.

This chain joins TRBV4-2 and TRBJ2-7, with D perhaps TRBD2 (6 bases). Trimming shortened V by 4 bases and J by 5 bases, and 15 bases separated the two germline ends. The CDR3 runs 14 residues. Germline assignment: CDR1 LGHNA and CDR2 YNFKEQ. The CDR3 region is CASSLSGSGDEQYF. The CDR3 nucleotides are TGTGCCAGCAGCCTCAGCGGGTCCGGGGACGAGCAGTACTTC.

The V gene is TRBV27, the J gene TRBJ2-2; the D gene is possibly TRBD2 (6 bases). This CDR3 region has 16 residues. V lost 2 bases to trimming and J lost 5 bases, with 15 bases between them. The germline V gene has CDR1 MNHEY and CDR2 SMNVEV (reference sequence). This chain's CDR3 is CASSLRGWGDTGELFF. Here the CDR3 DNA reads TGTGCCAGCAGTTTACGTGGGTGGGGGGATACCGGGGAGCTGTTTTTT.

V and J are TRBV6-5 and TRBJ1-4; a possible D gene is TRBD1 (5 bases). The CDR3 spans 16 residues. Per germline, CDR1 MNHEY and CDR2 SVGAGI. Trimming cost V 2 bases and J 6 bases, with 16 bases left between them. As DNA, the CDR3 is TGTGCCAGCAGTTACCGGCGGGGGAGGTTGGATGAAAAACTGTTTTTT. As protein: CASSYRRGRLDEKLFF.

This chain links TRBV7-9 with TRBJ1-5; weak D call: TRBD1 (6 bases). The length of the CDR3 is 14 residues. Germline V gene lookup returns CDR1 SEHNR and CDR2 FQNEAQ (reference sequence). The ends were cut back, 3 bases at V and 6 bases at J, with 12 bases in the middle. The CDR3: CASSLGAGSQPQHF. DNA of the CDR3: TGTGCCAGCAGCTTGGGGGCAGGGTCTCAGCCCCAGCATTTT.

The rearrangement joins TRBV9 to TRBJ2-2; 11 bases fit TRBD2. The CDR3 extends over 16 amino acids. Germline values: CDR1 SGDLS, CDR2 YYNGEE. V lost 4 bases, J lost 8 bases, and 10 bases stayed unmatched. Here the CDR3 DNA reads TGTGCCAGCAGCTCCGCCCTAGCGGGGGGACGGGGGGAGCTGTTTTTT. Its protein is CASSSALAGGRGELFF.

The CDR3 coding sequence is TGTGCCAGCAGTCCGACAGGGTCGGTAGTCTCTGGGGCCAACGTCCTGACTTTC. This translates into CASSPTGSVVSGANVLTF. The V and J genes are TRBV27 and TRBJ2-6; 7 nucleotides line up with TRBD1. The germline CDR1 and CDR2 sequences are MNHEY and SMNVEV (reference sequence). This CDR3 has 18 residues. Germline trimming cut 5 bases from V and 0 bases from J; bases unmatched to any gene: 10.

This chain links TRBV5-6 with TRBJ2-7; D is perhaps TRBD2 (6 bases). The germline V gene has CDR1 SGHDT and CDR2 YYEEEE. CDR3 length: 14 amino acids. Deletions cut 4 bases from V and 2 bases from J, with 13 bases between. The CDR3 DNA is TGTGCCAGCAGCCCCCGGGGCGGGACCTACGAGCAGTACTTC. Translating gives CASSPRGGTYEQYF.

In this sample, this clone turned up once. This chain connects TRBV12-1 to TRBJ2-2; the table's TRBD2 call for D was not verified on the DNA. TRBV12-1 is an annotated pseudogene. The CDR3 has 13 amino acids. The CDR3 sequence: CAVGTSNTGELFF. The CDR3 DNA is TGTGCCGTCGGGACTTCGAACACCGGGGAGCTGTTTTTT.